Listed below are T cell receptor beta chains from one sample, sequenced in a study of cytomegalovirus exposure and HLA in healthy donors. The table came from immunoSEQ multiplex PCR; TCRdb's copy has only in-frame clones and leaves some out. The data show 150,000 to 200,000 clones, 81% seen once. Sequencing was performed on PBMCs. These receptors were collected from a woman aged 18-29 years in good health and CMV-seronegative. The CDR3 runs from the conserved cysteine through the conserved F or W. D genes are given only for firm matches. The size of a clone is reported for some rows only, either as once, few or many, or as a class for expanded clones.

NA | NA | TRBJ2-3 | TRBV7-6 | CASSLGWRGQLTDTQYF | TGTGCCAGCAGCTTAGGCTGGAGAGGACAGCTTACAGATACGCAGTATTTT
NA | NA | TRBJ1-1 | TRBV7-7 | CASSLGPLTEAFF | TGTGCTAGCAGCTTAGGGCCTCTCACTGAAGCTTTCTTT
NA | TRBD1 | TRBJ2-2 | TRBV19 | CASSEGTGGPDTGELFF | TGTGCCAGTAGTGAAGGGACAGGGGGGCCCGACACCGGGGAGCTGTTTTTT
NA | NA | TRBJ2-1 | TRBV14 | CASSLRGSTISYNEQFF | TGTGCCAGCAGCCTAAGAGGGAGTACAATTAGCTACAATGAGCAGTTCTTC
NA | NA | TRBJ1-2 | TRBV6-5 | CASSPGGGPYGYTF | TGTGCCAGCAGTCCGGGGGGGGGCCCCTATGGCTACACCTTC
NA | NA | TRBJ2-5 | TRBV6-1 | CASSDAQLVTQYF | TGTGCCAGCAGTGATGCCCAGTTGGTGACCCAGTACTTC
NA | NA | TRBJ1-2 | TRBV6-1 | CASKQGIDYGYTF | TGTGCCAGCAAGCAGGGAATCGACTATGGCTACACCTTC
few | TRBD1 | TRBJ1-2 | TRBV27 | CASRRPGQADYGYTF | TGTGCCAGCAGGCGGCCGGGACAGGCTGACTATGGCTACACCTTC
NA | TRBD2 | TRBJ2-1 | TRBV27 | CASSSGRLSVDEQFF | TGTGCCAGCAGTAGCGGGAGGTTATCAGTCGATGAGCAGTTCTTC
few | TRBD1 | TRBJ1-1 | TRBV2 | CASSRQGNTEAFF | TGTGCCAGCAGCCGACAGGGGAACACTGAAGCTTTCTTT
NA | NA | TRBJ1-2 | TRBV6-5 | CASSPEFLMGYTF | TGTGCCAGCAGTCCTGAGTTTTTGATGGGCTACACCTTC
NA | NA | TRBJ2-7 | TRBV7-8 | CASSLWWQDYEQYF | TGTGCCAGCAGCTTATGGTGGCAGGACTACGAGCAGTACTTC
NA | TRBD2 | TRBJ2-7 | TRBV6-5 | CASSYSREGRNEQYF | TGTGCCAGCAGTTACTCCCGGGAGGGCCGGAACGAGCAGTACTTC
NA | NA | TRBJ1-2 | TRBV7-8 | CASSLASANYGYTF | TGTGCCAGCAGCTTAGCGTCAGCTAACTATGGCTACACCTTC
few | NA | TRBJ1-1 | TRBV21-1 | CASSKVMAVMNTEAFF | TGTGCCAGCAGCAAAGTAATGGCGGTCATGAACACTGAAGCTTTCTTT
NA | TRBD1 | TRBJ2-2 | TRBV2 | CASEGQGNTGELFF | TGTGCCAGCGAGGGACAGGGGAACACCGGGGAGCTGTTTTTT
NA | TRBD1 | TRBJ2-3 | TRBV5-1 | CASSLDGTDADTQYF | TGCGCCAGCAGCTTGGACGGGACAGATGCAGATACGCAGTATTTT
NA | TRBD1 | TRBJ1-5 | TRBV19 | CASKGTGDQPQHF | TGTGCCAGTAAGGGGACAGGGGATCAGCCCCAGCATTTT
NA | NA | TRBJ2-2 | TRBV5-4 | CASSPILGGTGELFF | TGTGCCAGCAGCCCCATACTAGGGGGCACCGGGGAGCTGTTTTTT
NA | TRBD1 | TRBJ1-6 | TRBV10-2 | CASSLTGVGSPLHF | TGCGCCAGCAGCTTGACAGGGGTCGGTTCACCCCTCCACTTT
NA | NA | TRBJ1-4 | TRBV10-3 | CAIGEDRRHEKLFF | TGTGCCATCGGGGAAGACAGGAGACACGAAAAACTGTTTTTT
NA | NA | TRBJ1-1 | TRBV6-1 | CASSSRGAVDTEAFF | TGTGCCAGCAGTTCGCGCGGGGCGGTGGACACTGAAGCTTTCTTT
few | NA | TRBJ2-7 | TRBV11-2 | CASSFTGSGPYEQYF | TGTGCCAGCAGCTTTACCGGTAGCGGCCCCTACGAGCAGTACTTC
once | NA | TRBJ1-1 | TRBV11-2 | CASSLGSGNTEAFF | TGTGCCAGCAGCTTAGGTTCAGGGAACACTGAAGCTTTCTTT
once | NA | TRBJ2-7 | TRBV11-2 | CASSLIRDITYEQYF | TGTGCCAGCAGCTTAATCAGGGACATTACCTACGAGCAGTACTTC
few | TRBD1 | TRBJ1-2 | TRBV6-1 | CASRPGGGSYGYTF | TGTGCCAGCAGACCAGGGGGAGGCTCATATGGCTACACCTTC